This TCR beta chain was sequenced in a study of neurological immune-mediated disorders. The yield of each sequencing run was over 160 million TCR-beta sequences from 15-18 subjects. TCRdb independently ran MiXCR on the 5' RACE reads; one entry per CDR3 protein. This table has more than 45,000 distinct CDR3 sequences, approximately 3.3% appearing once. This CDR3 contains 13 residues. V gave up 1 base and J gave up 6 bases, with 6 bases separating them. The sample holds many counts of this clonotype. The material sequenced was PBMCs. The rearrangement links TRBV12-3 or TRBV12-4 to TRBJ2-2; D remains unclear. The sequence derives from a middle-aged man with multiple sclerosis. The CDR3, as DNA: TGTGCCAGCAGTTTAGAACTTCCCGGGGAGCTGTTTTTT. It translates to CASSLELPGELFF.